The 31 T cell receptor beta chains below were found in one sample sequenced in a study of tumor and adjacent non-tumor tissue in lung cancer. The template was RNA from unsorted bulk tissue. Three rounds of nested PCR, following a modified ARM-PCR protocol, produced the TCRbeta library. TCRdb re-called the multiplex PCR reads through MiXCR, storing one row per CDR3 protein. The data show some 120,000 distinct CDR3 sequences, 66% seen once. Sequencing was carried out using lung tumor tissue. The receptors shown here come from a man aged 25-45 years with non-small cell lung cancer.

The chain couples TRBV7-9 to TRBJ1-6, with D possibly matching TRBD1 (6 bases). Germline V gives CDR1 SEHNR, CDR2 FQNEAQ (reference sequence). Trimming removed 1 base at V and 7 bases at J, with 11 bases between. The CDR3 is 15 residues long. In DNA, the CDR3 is TGTGCCAGCAGCTTAGGGGGGGCGCGGAATTCACCCCTCCACTTT. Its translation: CASSLGGARNSPLHF.

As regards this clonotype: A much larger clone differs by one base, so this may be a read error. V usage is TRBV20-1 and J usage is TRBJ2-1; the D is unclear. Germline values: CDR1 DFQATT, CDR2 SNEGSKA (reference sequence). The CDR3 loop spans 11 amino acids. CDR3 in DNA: TGCAACACGCAGGACTACAATGAGCAGTTCTTC. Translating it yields CNTQDYNEQFF.

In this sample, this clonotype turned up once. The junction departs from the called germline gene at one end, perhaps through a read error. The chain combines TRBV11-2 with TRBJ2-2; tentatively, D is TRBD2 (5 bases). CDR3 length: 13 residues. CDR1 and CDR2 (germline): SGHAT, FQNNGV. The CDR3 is CASSFMEARELFF. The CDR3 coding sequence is TGTGCAAGCAGTTTTATGGAGGCCCGGGAGCTGTTTTTT.

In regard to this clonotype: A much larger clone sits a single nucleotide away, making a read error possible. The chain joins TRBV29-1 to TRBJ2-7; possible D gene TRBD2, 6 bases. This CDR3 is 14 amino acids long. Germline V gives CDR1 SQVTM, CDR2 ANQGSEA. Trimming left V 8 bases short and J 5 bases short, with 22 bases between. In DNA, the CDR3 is TGCAGCATTGGAAGGGGACTTAGCCCCAACGAGCAGTACTTC. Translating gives CSIGRGLSPNEQYF.

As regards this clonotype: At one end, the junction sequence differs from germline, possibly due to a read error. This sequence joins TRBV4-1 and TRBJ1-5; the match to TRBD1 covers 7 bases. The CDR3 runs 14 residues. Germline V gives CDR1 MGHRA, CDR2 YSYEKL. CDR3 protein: CASSQEQGNQSQHF. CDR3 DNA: TGCGCCAGCAGCCAAGAACAGGGGAATCAGTCCCAACATTTT.

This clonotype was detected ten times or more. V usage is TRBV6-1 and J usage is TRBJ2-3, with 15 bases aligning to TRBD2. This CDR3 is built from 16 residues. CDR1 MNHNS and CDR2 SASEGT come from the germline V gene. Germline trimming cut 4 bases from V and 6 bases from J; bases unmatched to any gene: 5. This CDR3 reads CASSGGTSGGRDTQYF. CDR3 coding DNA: TGTGCCAGCAGTGGAGGGACTAGCGGGGGGCGCGATACGCAGTATTTT.

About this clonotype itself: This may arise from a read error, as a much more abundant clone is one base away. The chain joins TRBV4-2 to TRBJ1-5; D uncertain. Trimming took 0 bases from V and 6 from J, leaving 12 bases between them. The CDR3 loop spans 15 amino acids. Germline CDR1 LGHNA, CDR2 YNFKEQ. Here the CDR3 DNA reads TGTGCCAGCAGCCAAGATGAAAGGCAAAGTCAGCCCCAGCATTTT. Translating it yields CASSQDERQSQPQHF.

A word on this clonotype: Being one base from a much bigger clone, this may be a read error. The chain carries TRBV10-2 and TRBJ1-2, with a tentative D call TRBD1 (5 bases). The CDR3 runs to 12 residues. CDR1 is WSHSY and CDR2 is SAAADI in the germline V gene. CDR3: CASGESGTGYTF. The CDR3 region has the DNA TGCGCCAGCGGTGAGTCCGGGACTGGCTACACCTTC.

CDR3 DNA sequence: TGTGCCAGCAGCTTAGGTACAAACTACGAGCAGTACTTC. Amino acid sequence: CASSLGTNYEQYF. The chain combines TRBV7-2 with TRBJ2-7; D is unclear. Trimming removed 1 base at V and 3 bases at J, with 7 bases between. CDR3 length: 13 residues. Germline V gene data show CDR1 as SGHTA and CDR2 as FQGNSA.

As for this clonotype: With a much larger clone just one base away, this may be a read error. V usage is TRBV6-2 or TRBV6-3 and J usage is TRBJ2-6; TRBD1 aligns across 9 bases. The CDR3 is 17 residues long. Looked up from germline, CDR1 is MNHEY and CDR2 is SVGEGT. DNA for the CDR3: TGTGCCAGCAGTTATGGACAGGGGTTCTCTGGGGCCAACGTCATGACTTTC. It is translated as CASSYGQGFSGANVMTF.

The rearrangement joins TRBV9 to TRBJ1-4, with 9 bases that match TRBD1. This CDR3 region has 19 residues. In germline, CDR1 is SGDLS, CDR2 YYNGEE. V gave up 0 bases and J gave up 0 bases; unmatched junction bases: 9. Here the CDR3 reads CASSVARGQGVSTNEKLFF. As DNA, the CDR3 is TGTGCCAGCAGCGTAGCTCGGGGACAGGGTGTTTCAACTAATGAAAAACTGTTTTTT.

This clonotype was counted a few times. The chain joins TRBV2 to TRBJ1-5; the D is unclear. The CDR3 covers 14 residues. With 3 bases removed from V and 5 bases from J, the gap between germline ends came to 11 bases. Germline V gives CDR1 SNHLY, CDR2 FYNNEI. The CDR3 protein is CASSERQQYQPQHF. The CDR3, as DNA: TGTGCCAGCAGTGAGAGGCAGCAATATCAGCCCCAGCATTTT.

Here the CDR3 reads CASSLAGDSAGETQYF. DNA for the CDR3: TGTGCCAGCAGTTTAGCGGGGGACTCTGCCGGGGAGACCCAGTACTTC. The chain joins TRBV12-3 or TRBV12-4 to TRBJ2-5; the D gene is possibly TRBD2 (6 bases). V shed 0 bases and J shed 5 bases, with 16 bases lying between them. This CDR3 has 16 amino acids.

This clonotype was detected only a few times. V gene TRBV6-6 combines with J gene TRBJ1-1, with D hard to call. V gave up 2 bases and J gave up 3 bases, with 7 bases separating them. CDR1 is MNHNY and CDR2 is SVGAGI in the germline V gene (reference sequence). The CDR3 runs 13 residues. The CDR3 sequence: CASSYEGYTEAFF. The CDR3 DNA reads TGTGCCAGCAGTTACGAGGGTTACACTGAAGCTTTCTTT.

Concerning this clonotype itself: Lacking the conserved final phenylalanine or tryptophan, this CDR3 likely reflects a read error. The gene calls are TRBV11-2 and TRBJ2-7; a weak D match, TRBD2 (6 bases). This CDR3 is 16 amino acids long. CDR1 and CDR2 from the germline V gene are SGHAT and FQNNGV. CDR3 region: CASCLEELGGTYEQYI. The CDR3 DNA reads TGTGCTAGTTGCTTAGAAGAACTGGGGGGAACCTACGAGCAGTACATC.

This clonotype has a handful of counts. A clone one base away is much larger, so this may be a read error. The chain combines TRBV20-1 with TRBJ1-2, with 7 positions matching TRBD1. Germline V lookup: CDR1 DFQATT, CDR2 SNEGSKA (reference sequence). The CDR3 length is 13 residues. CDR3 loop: CSAPPGGPPGYIF. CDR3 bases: TGCAGTGCTCCGCCAGGGGGTCCCCCAGGCTACATCTTC.

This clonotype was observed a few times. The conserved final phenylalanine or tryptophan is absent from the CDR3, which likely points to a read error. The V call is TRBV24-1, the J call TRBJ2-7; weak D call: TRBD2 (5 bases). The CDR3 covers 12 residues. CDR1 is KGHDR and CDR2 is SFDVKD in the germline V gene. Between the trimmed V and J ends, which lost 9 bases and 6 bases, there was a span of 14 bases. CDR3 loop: CATESTAGEQYL. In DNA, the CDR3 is TGTGCCACCGAATCAACCGCGGGCGAGCAGTACCTC.

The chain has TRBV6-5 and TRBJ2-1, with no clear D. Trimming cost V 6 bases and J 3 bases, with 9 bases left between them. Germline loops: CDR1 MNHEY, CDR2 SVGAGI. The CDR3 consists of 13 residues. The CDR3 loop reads CASRAVGYNEQFF. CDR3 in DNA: TGTGCCAGCAGGGCCGTGGGCTACAATGAGCAGTTCTTC.

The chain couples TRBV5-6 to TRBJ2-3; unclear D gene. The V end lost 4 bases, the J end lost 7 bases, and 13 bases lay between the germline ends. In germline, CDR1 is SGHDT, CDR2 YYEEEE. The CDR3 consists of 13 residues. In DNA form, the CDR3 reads TGTGCCAGCAGCCCTGCTAGTACCTATACGCAGTATTTT. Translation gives CASSPASTYTQYF.

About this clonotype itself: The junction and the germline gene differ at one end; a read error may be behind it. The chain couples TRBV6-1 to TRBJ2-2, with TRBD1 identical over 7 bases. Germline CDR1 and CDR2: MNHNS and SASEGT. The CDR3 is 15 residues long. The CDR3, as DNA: TGTGCTAGCAGATTACAGACAGGGAGCCGCGGGGAGCTGTTTTTT. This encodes CASRLQTGSRGELFF.

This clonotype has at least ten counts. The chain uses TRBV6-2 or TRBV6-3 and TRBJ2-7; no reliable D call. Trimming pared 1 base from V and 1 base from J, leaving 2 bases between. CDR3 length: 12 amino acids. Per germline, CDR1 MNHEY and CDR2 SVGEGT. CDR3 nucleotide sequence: TGTGCCAGCAGTTACTTTTCCTACGAGCAGTACTTC. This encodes CASSYFSYEQYF.

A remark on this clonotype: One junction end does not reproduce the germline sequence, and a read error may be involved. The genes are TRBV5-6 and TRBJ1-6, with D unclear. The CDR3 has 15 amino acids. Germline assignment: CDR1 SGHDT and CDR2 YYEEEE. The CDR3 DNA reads TGTGCCAACAGCTCGAGACACCTATATAATTCACCCCTCCACTTT. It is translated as CANSSRHLYNSPLHF.

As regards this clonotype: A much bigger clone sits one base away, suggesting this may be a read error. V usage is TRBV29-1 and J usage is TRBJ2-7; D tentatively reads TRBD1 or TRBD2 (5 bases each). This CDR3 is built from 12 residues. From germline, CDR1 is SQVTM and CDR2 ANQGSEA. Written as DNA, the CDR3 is TGCAGGGTGGGGGACCTCCTCTACGAGCAGTACTTC. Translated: CRVGDLLYEQYF.

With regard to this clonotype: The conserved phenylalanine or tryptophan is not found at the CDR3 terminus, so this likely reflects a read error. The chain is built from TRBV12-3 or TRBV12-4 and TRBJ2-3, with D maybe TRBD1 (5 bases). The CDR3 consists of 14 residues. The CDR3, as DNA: TGTACCAGCAGTTTAGCCCTCAGGGAAGATACGCAGTATTTA. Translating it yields CTSSLALREDTQYL.

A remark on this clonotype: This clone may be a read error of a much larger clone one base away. The CDR3 DNA is TGCGCCAGCAGCCAAGGGGTGATCGGGGACTCTGGAAACACCATATATTTT. It translates to CASSQGVIGDSGNTIYF. V is TRBV4-1 and J is TRBJ1-3, with D uncertain. Trimming removed 1 base at V and 0 bases at J, with 13 bases between. Germline V gene lookup returns CDR1 MGHRA and CDR2 YSYEKL. CDR3 size: 17 residues.

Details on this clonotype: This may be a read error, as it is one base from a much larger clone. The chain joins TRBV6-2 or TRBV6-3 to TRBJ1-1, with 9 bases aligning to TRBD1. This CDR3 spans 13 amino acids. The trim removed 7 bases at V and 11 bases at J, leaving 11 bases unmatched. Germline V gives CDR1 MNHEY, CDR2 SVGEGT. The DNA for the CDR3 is TGTGCCAGCACAACAGGGGGCTGGAGTGATGCTTTCTTT. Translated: CASTTGGWSDAFF.

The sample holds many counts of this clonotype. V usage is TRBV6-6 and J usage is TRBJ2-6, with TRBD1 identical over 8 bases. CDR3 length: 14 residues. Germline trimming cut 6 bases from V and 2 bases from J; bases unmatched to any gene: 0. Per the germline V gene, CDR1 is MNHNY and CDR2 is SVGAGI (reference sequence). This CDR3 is CASRDRAGANVLTF. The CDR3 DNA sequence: TGTGCCAGCAGGGACAGGGCTGGGGCCAACGTCCTGACTTTC.

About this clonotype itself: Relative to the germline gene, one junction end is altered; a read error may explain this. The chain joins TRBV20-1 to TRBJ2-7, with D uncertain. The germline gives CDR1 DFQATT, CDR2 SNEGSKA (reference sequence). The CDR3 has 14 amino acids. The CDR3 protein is CIASPTPHTYKQYF. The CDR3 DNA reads TGCATTGCTAGTCCCACACCACACACCTACAAGCAGTACTTC.

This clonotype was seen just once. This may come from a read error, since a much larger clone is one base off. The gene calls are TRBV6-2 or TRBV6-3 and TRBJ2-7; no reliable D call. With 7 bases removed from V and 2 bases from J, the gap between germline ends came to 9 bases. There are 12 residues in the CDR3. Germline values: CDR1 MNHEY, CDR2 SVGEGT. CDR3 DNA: TGTGCCAGCAAGCAGCCTACCTACGAGCAGTACTTC. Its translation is CASKQPTYEQYF.

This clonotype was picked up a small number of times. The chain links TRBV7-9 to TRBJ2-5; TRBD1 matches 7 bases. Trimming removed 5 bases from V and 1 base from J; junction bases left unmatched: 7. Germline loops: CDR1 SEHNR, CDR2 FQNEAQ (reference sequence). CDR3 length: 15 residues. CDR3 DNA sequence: TGTGCCAGCAGCCAGGGACAGATCCCCCAAGAGACCCAGTACTTC. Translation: CASSQGQIPQETQYF.

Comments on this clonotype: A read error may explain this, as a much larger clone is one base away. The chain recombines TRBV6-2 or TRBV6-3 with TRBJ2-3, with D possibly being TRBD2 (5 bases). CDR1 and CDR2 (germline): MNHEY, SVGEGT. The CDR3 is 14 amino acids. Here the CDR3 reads CASSYSGDTHTQYF. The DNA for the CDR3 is TGTGCCAGCAGTTACAGCGGAGACACACATACGCAGTATTTT.